This T cell receptor beta chain was sequenced during a study of blood T cell repertoires in COVID-19. Study-level background: Collection of acute and convalescent COVID-19 samples took place in the United States, Italy and Spain. PBMCs, B-cell-depleted T cells, or T cells were the source of the cDNA or gDNA that made up the material.

This CDR3 is 15 amino acids long. The germline gives CDR1 LNHDA, CDR2 SQIVND (reference sequence). V dropped 4 bases and J dropped 3 bases, with 16 bases sitting between them. Sequenced by immunoSEQ multiplex PCR; TCRdb stores in-frame clones only, minus some. The sample consists of 90,000 to 120,000 clones, approximately 88% of them appearing once. This clonotype was obtained from a man in his forties with active or convalescent COVID-19. The chain uses TRBV19 and TRBJ2-7; possible D gene TRBD2, 6 bases. The sequencing sample was made of peripheral blood. The CDR3 DNA is TGTGCCAGTAGTACATCCTATGGGGGGTTCTACGAGCAGTACTTC. Amino acids: CASSTSYGGFYEQYF.